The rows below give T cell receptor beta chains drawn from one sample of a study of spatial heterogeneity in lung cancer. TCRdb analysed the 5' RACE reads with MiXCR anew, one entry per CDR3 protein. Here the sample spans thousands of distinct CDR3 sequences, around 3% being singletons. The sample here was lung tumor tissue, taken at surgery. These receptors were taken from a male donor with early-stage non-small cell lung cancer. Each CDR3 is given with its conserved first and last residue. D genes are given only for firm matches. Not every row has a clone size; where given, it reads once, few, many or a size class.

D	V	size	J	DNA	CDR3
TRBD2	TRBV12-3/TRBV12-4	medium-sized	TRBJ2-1	TGTGCCAGCAGTCCGGGACTAGCGGGAGGAACCTACAATGAGCAGTTCTTC	CASSPGLAGGTYNEQFF
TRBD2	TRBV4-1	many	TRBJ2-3	TGCGCCAGCAGCCAAGATTACCCTAGCGGGAGCACAGATACGCAGTATTTT	CASSQDYPSGSTDTQYF
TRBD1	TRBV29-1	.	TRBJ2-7	TGCAGCGTCGGGACAGCCGGCGAGCAGTACTTC	CSVGTAGEQYF
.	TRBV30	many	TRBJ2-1	TGTGCCTGGTCATACAGTAGCCCCTACAATGAGCAGTTCTTC	CAWSYSSPYNEQFF
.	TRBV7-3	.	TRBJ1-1	TGTGCCAGCAGCCTCTCAACGGACACTGAAGCTTTCTTT	CASSLSTDTEAFF
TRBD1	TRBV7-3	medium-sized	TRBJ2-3	TGTGCCAGCAGCTCGAACAGGGGTTTCACAGATACGCAGTATTTT	CASSSNRGFTDTQYF
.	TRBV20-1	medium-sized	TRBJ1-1	TGCAGTGCTAGATCAGGGTTCGGCACTGAAGCTTTCTTT	CSARSGFGTEAFF
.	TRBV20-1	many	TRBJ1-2	TGCAGTGCTAGGGGACATCGGCGCCATGGCTACACCTTC	CSARGHRRHGYTF
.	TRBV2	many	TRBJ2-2	TGTGCCAGGAGAGAGGGGACCGGGGAGCTGTTTTTT	CARREGTGELFF
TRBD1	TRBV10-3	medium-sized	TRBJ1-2	TGTGCCATCAGCCAAAGCGGGACAGCCGATAACTATGGCTACACCTTC	CAISQSGTADNYGYTF
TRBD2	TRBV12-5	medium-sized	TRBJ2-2	TGTGCTAGTGGTTTGGTACTCGCGGGAGGCCCTGGCGGGGAGCTGTTTTTT	CASGLVLAGGPGGELFF
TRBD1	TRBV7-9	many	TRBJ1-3	TGTGCCAGCAGCTCGGGGGACAGCTCTGGAAACACCATATATTTT	CASSSGDSSGNTIYF
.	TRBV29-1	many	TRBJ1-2	TGCAGCGTTGAAGGGCAGGCCACTAACTATGGCGACACCTTC	CSVEGQATNYGDTF
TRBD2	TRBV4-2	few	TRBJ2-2	TGTGCCAGCAGCCAAGAGGTAGCGGGAGGGCCCATGGGGGAGCTGTTTTTT	CASSQEVAGGPMGELFF
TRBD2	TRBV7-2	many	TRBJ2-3	TGTGCCAGCAGCTTAGGGACTAGCGGGGGGACAGATACGCAGTATTTT	CASSLGTSGGTDTQYF
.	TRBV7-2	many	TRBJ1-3	TGTGCCAGCAGCTTAGAAGTTAGCTCTGGAAACACCATATATTTT	CASSLEVSSGNTIYF
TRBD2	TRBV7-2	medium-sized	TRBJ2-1	TGTGCCAGCAGCCGGACCGGGACTAGCGGGCCGAGCTCCTACAATGAGCAGTTCTTC	CASSRTGTSGPSSYNEQFF
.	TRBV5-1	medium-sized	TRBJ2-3	TGCGCCAGCAGCCTAGGGACCTTCACAGATACGCAGTATTTT	CASSLGTFTDTQYF
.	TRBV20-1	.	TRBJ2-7	TGCAGTGCTAGAGATGGGCGGGAGCAGTACTTC	CSARDGREQYF
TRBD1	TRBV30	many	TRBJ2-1	TGTGCCTGGAGTAATCTGGGACAGGAGAAGTTCTTC	CAWSNLGQEKFF
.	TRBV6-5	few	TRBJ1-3	TGTGCCAGCACGCCCCAAGCCGGGACCTCTCGTGACACCATATATTTT	CASTPQAGTSRDTIYF